This is a list of T cell receptor beta chains from one sample in a study of T cells in Graves' hyperthyroidism and ophthalmopathy. TCRdb reanalysed the multiplex PCR reads using MiXCR and keeps one entry per CDR3 protein. This sample has about 770,000 distinct CDR3 sequences, with roughly a sixth found just once. Material: blood. These receptors all stem from a woman in her 50s with Graves' hyperthyroidism that later progressed to Graves' ophthalmopathy. Both conserved end residues are part of each CDR3. Each record gives: V gene, J gene, clone size, D gene, CDR3 protein, CDR3 DNA. The D gene is left open where the match is weak. Rows give clone size only sometimes, using once, few, many, or a class for an expanded clone.

V: TRBV4-1
J: TRBJ2-1
size: few
D: NA
CDR3: CASSQVSGGTEQFF
DNA: TGCGCCAGCAGCCAGGTTTCCGGGGGTACTGAGCAGTTCTTC

V: TRBV13
J: TRBJ1-2
size: NA
D: NA
CDR3: CASSLGAFDYGYTF
DNA: TGTGCCAGCAGTTTAGGGGCATTCGACTATGGCTACACCTTC

V: TRBV5-1
J: TRBJ1-5
size: few
D: TRBD1
CDR3: CASSSSWTGGGNQPQHF
DNA: TGCGCCAGCAGCTCGTCCTGGACAGGGGGCGGCAATCAGCCCCAGCATTTT

V: TRBV3-1
J: TRBJ1-3
size: many
D: TRBD1
CDR3: CASSELTGPGNTIYF
DNA: TGTGCCAGCAGCGAGTTGACAGGGCCTGGAAACACCATATATTTT

V: TRBV6-1
J: TRBJ2-7
size: NA
D: TRBD1
CDR3: CASLPGQESYEQYF
DNA: TGTGCCAGCCTGCCGGGACAGGAGTCCTACGAGCAGTACTTC

V: TRBV14
J: TRBJ2-7
size: many
D: NA
CDR3: CASSQEGNYYEQYF
DNA: TGTGCCAGCAGCCAAGAGGGGAATTACTACGAGCAGTACTTC

V: TRBV2
J: TRBJ1-2
size: many
D: TRBD1
CDR3: CASRPGQLGYTF
DNA: TGTGCCAGCAGACCGGGACAGCTTGGCTACACCTTC

V: TRBV20-1
J: TRBJ1-5
size: few
D: NA
CDR3: CSARGGPNQPQHF
DNA: TGCAGTGCTAGAGGTGGACCAAATCAGCCCCAGCATTTT

V: TRBV11-1
J: TRBJ2-1
size: many
D: NA
CDR3: CASSLEGGGPYSYNEQFF
DNA: TGTGCCAGCAGCTTAGAGGGAGGTGGGCCTTACTCCTACAATGAGCAGTTCTTC

V: TRBV2
J: TRBJ1-2
size: many
D: NA
CDR3: CASSEPLGPPGYTF
DNA: TGTGCCAGCAGTGAACCTTTGGGCCCGCCGGGCTACACCTTC

V: TRBV20-1
J: TRBJ1-1
size: few
D: NA
CDR3: CSATGTGVNTEAFF
DNA: TGCAGTGCTACCGGAACTGGGGTGAACACTGAAGCTTTCTTT

V: TRBV20-1
J: TRBJ2-1
size: many
D: TRBD2
CDR3: CSVSPGLAGAISYNEQFF
DNA: TGCAGTGTTTCCCCGGGACTAGCGGGGGCAATCTCCTACAATGAGCAGTTCTTC

V: TRBV7-2
J: TRBJ2-1
size: many
D: NA
CDR3: CASSFGLTYNEQFF
DNA: TGTGCCAGCAGCTTTGGACTAACCTACAATGAGCAGTTCTTC

V: TRBV5-6
J: TRBJ2-1
size: few
D: NA
CDR3: CASSLPGSFYNEQFF
DNA: TGTGCCAGCAGCTTGCCAGGGAGCTTCTACAATGAGCAGTTCTTC

V: TRBV6-2/TRBV6-3
J: TRBJ1-5
size: NA
D: NA
CDR3: CASSFLEGGWNNQPQHF
DNA: TGTGCCAGCAGTTTCTTAGAGGGAGGGTGGAACAATCAGCCCCAGCATTTT

V: TRBV6-2/TRBV6-3
J: TRBJ1-6
size: NA
D: NA
CDR3: CASSKQPRQGSPLHF
DNA: TGTGCCAGCAGTAAACAGCCGCGACAAGGTTCACCCCTCCACTTT

V: TRBV5-1
J: TRBJ1-3
size: NA
D: NA
CDR3: CASSQQAAGNTIYF
DNA: TGCGCCAGCAGCCAACAGGCGGCTGGAAACACCATATATTTT

V: TRBV20-1
J: TRBJ2-3
size: few
D: TRBD1
CDR3: CSARDRGRTDTQYF
DNA: TGCAGTGCTAGAGACAGGGGGCGCACAGATACGCAGTATTTT

V: TRBV27
J: TRBJ2-1
size: NA
D: TRBD1
CDR3: CASSLDGTGPSNEQFF
DNA: TGTGCCAGCAGCCTAGATGGGACAGGCCCCTCCAATGAGCAGTTCTTC

V: TRBV6-2/TRBV6-3
J: TRBJ1-1
size: many
D: NA
CDR3: CASSYSRRLLMNTEAFF
DNA: TGTGCCAGCAGTTACTCGCGCCGCTTGCTGATGAACACTGAAGCTTTCTTT

V: TRBV27
J: TRBJ1-1
size: many
D: TRBD1
CDR3: CASSPGTENTEAFF
DNA: TGTGCCAGCAGTCCCGGGACAGAAAACACTGAAGCTTTCTTT

V: TRBV30
J: TRBJ2-3
size: NA
D: NA
CDR3: CAWSLWGQGDTQYF
DNA: TGTGCCTGGAGTCTTTGGGGCCAGGGCGATACGCAGTATTTT

V: TRBV7-6
J: TRBJ1-2
size: few
D: NA
CDR3: CASSSLRGGPSVPGGYTF
DNA: TGTGCCAGCAGCTCCCTTCGGGGGGGTCCTTCTGTCCCGGGTGGCTACACCTTC

V: TRBV10-2
J: TRBJ2-5
size: NA
D: TRBD1
CDR3: CASSEPSRRGQETQYF
DNA: TGCGCCAGCAGTGAGCCCAGCCGCAGGGGGCAAGAGACCCAGTACTTC

V: TRBV18
J: TRBJ2-3
size: many
D: NA
CDR3: CASSPERVYTDTQYF
DNA: TGTGCCAGCTCACCAGAGCGGGTCTACACAGATACGCAGTATTTT

V: TRBV7-3
J: TRBJ2-5
size: few
D: TRBD2
CDR3: CASSPRGLAQETQYF
DNA: TGTGCCAGCAGCCCGAGGGGACTAGCCCAAGAGACCCAGTACTTC

V: TRBV29-1
J: TRBJ2-2
size: NA
D: TRBD1
CDR3: CSGGGYGTGELFF
DNA: TGCAGCGGAGGGGGCTACGGCACCGGGGAGCTGTTTTTT

V: TRBV5-1
J: TRBJ2-3
size: few
D: NA
CDR3: CASSLFSGRGDTDTQYF
DNA: TGCGCCAGCAGTTTATTCTCGGGGCGTGGTGATACAGATACGCAGTATTTT

V: TRBV5-1
J: TRBJ1-1
size: many
D: TRBD1
CDR3: CASSPRTGGRTEAFF
DNA: TGCGCCAGCAGCCCTCGGACAGGGGGGAGGACTGAAGCTTTCTTT

V: TRBV6-2/TRBV6-3
J: TRBJ1-3
size: NA
D: NA
CDR3: CASSYSKAVGIGSGNTIYF
DNA: TGTGCCAGCAGTTACTCGAAGGCGGTCGGGATAGGATCGGGAAACACCATATATTTT

V: TRBV5-1
J: TRBJ2-2
size: many
D: NA
CDR3: CASSLGQSLTGELFF
DNA: TGCGCCAGCAGCTTGGGACAGAGCTTAACCGGGGAGCTGTTTTTT

V: TRBV7-9
J: TRBJ1-2
size: few
D: NA
CDR3: CVSSPENYGYTF
DNA: TGTGTCAGCAGCCCCGAAAACTATGGCTACACCTTC

V: TRBV7-6
J: TRBJ2-7
size: few
D: TRBD2
CDR3: CASSLGLAGGPNYEQYF
DNA: TGTGCCAGCAGCCTTGGACTAGCGGGGGGGCCAAACTACGAGCAGTACTTC

V: TRBV5-1
J: TRBJ2-6
size: few
D: NA
CDR3: CASSITYSGANVLTF
DNA: TGCGCCAGCAGCATAACTTACTCTGGGGCCAACGTCCTGACTTTC

V: TRBV6-1
J: TRBJ2-3
size: NA
D: NA
CDR3: CASSEAMTSTDTQYF
DNA: TGTGCCAGCAGTGAGGCGATGACCAGCACAGATACGCAGTATTTT

V: TRBV12-3/TRBV12-4
J: TRBJ1-2
size: few
D: NA
CDR3: CASSLDPGWNYGYTF
DNA: TGTGCCAGCAGTTTAGACCCAGGGTGGAACTATGGCTACACCTTC